This TCR beta chain was captured by sequencing in a study of blood T cell repertoires in COVID-19. Study context: Acute and convalescent COVID-19 samples came from the United States, Italy and Spain. T cells, B-cell-depleted T cells, or PBMCs provided the cDNA or gDNA that served as material.

This clone was seen just once. The germline gives CDR1 SGHRS, CDR2 YFSETQ. The CDR3 has 17 amino acids. After removal of 0 bases from V and 4 bases from J, the junction contained 9 bases not matched to a gene. Ages ranged from about 18 to 100 years, with residence in 24 US areas. TCRdb keeps only in-frame clones here, not all; method: immunoSEQ multiplex PCR. The sample carries 200,000 to 250,000 clones, 86% recorded once. This rearrangement joins TRBV5-1 to TRBJ1-4; 7 bases fit TRBD1. This TCR was sampled from a woman aged 40 to 49 with acute COVID-19. Sequencing was carried out using PBMCs or T cells enriched from blood (not recorded which). DNA for the CDR3: TGCGCCAGCAGCTTGGGACAGGGCCCAGTTCGTAATGAAAAACTGTTTTTT. The encoded protein is CASSLGQGPVRNEKLFF. The whole variable domain, filled in from reference TRBV5-1 and TRBJ1-4, reads KAGVTQTPRYLIKTRGQQVTLSCSPISGHRSVSWYQQTPGQGLQFLFEYFSETQRNKGNFPGRFSGRQFSNSRSEMNVSTLELGDSALYLCASSLGQGPVRNEKLFFGSGTQLSVL.